This TCR beta chain is drawn from a study of blood T cell repertoires in COVID-19. As for the study in general: COVID-19 samples collected from the United States, Italy and Spain covered acute and convalescent phases. From T cells, B-cell-depleted T cells, or PBMCs came the material, which was cDNA or gDNA.

All enrollees were roughly 18 to 89 years old and from about 25 US areas. This CDR3 is built from 15 residues. V shed 0 bases and J 10 bases; nucleotides not matched to a gene: 9. Germline loops: CDR1 MNHEY, CDR2 SVGAGI. Method: immunoSEQ multiplex PCR; TCRdb's copy keeps in-frame clones and lacks some. The sample yields roughly 250,000 clones, around 90% seen once. The chain couples TRBV6-5 to TRBJ1-1, with 9 nucleotides matching TRBD1. This receptor was taken from a human donor in a cohort exposed to, infected with or recovered from COVID-19 (not recorded which). The donor label of this sample is uncertain. The sample comprised PBMCs or T cells enriched from blood (not recorded which). In DNA form, the CDR3 reads TGTGCCAGCAGTTACTCATCCGGGACAGGGCGGGTAGCTTTCTTT. Amino acids: CASSYSSGTGRVAFF.